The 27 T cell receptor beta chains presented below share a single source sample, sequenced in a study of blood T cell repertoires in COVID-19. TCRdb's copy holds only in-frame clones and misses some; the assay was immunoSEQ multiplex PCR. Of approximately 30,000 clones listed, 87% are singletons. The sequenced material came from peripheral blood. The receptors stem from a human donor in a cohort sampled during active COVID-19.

The CDR3: CASSLGGMRETQYF. The CDR3 coding sequence is TGCGCCAGCAGCTTGGGAGGGATGCGGGAGACCCAGTACTTC. The chain has TRBV5-1 and TRBJ2-5, with D tentatively TRBD2 (5 bases). This CDR3 has 14 residues. V shed 0 bases and J shed 5 bases, with 11 bases lying between them. Germline assignment: CDR1 SGHRS and CDR2 YFSETQ.

CDR3 amino acids: CASSGGQTYEQYF. The CDR3 DNA sequence: TGTGCCAGCAGCGGAGGGCAGACCTACGAGCAGTACTTC. The chain recombines TRBV28 with TRBJ2-7; D might be TRBD2 (6 bases). Germline V gives CDR1 MDHEN, CDR2 SYDVKM. The CDR3 runs to 13 residues. The germline V and J ends were trimmed by 6 bases and 2 bases, with 11 bases remaining between them.

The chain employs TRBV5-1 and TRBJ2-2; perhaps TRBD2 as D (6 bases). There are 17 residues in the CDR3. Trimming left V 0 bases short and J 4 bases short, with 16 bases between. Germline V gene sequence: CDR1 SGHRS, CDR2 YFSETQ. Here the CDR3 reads CASSLGGTGAVTGELFF. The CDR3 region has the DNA TGCGCCAGCAGCTTGGGGGGGACGGGAGCGGTCACCGGGGAGCTGTTTTTT.

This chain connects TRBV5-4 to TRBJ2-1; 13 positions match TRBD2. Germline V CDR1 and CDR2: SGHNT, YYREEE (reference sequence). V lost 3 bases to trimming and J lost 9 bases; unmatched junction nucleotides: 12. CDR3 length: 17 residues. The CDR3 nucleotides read TGTGCCAGCAGCTCCGTAGCCACTAGCGGGGGGGCGGGTGAGCAGTTCTTC. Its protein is CASSSVATSGGAGEQFF.

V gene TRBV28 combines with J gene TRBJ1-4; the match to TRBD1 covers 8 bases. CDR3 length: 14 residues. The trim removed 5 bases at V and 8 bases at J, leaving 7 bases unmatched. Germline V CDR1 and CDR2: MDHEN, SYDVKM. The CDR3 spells CASSLRQGNEKLFF. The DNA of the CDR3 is TGTGCCAGCAGTCTCCGACAGGGGAACGAAAAACTGTTTTTT. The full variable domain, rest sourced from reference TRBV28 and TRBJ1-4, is DVKVTQSSRYLVKRTGEKVFLECVQDMDHENMFWYRQDPGLGLRLIYFSYDVKMKEKGDIPEGYSVSREKKERFSLILESASTNQTSMYLCASSLRQGNEKLFFGSGTQLSVL.

This CDR3 is CASRTGTGLDEQFF. CDR3 coding DNA: TGTGCCAGCAGGACCGGGACAGGGCTGGATGAGCAGTTCTTC. V is TRBV28 and J is TRBJ2-1; TRBD1 agrees at 9 bases. Trimming cost V 6 bases and J 8 bases; bases outside gene matches: 8. The CDR3 sequence is 14 residues long. Germline-derived CDR1 and CDR2 are MDHEN and SYDVKM.

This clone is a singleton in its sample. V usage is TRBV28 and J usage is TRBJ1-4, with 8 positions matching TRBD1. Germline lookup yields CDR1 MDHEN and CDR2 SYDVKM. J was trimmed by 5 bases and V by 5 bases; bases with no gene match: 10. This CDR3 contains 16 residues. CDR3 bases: TGTGCCAGCAGTAAACAAGGACAGGGAGGGAATGAAAAACTGTTTTTT. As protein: CASSKQGQGGNEKLFF.

The CDR3 region is CASSSSPSTGSGEKLFF. In nucleotides, the CDR3 is TGCGCCAGCAGCTCCTCCCCCTCAACAGGGAGTGGAGAAAAACTGTTTTTT. V gene TRBV5-1 combines with J gene TRBJ1-4; D is possibly TRBD1 (6 bases). The germline V gene has CDR1 SGHRS and CDR2 YFSETQ. The V end was cut by 3 bases, the J end by 8 bases, with 23 bases between. This CDR3 is 17 amino acids long.

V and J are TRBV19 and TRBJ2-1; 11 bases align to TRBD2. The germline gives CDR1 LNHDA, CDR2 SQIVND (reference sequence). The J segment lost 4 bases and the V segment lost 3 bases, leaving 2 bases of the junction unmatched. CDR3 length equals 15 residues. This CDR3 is CASSMASGRYNEQFF. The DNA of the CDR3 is TGTGCCAGTAGTATGGCTAGCGGGAGGTACAATGAGCAGTTCTTC.

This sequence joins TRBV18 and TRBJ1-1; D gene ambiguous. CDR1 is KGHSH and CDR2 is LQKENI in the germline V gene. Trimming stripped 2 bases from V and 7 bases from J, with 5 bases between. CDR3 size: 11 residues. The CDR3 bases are TGTGCCAGCTCACCAGAGATTGAAGCTTTCTTT. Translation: CASSPEIEAFF. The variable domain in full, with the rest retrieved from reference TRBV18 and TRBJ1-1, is NAGVMQNPRHLVRRRGQEARLRCSPMKGHSHVYWYRQLPEEGLKFMVYLQKENIIDESGMPKERFSAEFPKEGPSILRIQQVVRGDSAAYFCASSPEIEAFFGQGTRLTVV.

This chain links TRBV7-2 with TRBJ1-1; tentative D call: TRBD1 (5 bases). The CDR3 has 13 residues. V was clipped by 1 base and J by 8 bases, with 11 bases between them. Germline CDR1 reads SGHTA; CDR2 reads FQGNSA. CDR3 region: CASSLEPGQEAFF. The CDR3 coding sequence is TGTGCCAGCAGCTTAGAACCAGGGCAGGAAGCTTTCTTT.

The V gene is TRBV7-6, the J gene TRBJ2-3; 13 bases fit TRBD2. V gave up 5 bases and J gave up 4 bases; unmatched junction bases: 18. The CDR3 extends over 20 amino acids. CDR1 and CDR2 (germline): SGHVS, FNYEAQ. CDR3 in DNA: TGTGCCAGCAGCACCTATTGGACTAGCGGGAGTATGGATAACGCAGATACGCAGTATTTT. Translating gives CASSTYWTSGSMDNADTQYF.

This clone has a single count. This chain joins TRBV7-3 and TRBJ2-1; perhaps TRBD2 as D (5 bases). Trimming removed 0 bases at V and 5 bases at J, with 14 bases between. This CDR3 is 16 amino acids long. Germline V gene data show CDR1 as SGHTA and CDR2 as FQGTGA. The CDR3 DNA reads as TGTGCCAGCAGCTTAACTTCTAGCTTGCGGGACAATGAGCAGTTCTTC. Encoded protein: CASSLTSSLRDNEQFF. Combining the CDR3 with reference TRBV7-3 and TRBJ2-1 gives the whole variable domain GAGVSQTPSNKVTEKGKYVELRCDPISGHTALYWYRQSLGQGPEFLIYFQGTGAADDSGLPNDRFFAVRPEGSVSTLKIQRTERGDSAVYLCASSLTSSLRDNEQFFGPGTRLTVL.

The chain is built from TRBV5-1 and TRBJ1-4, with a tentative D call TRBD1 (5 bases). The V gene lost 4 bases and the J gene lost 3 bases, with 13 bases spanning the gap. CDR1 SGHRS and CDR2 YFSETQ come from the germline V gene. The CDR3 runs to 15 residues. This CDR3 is CASSPNSGSNEKLFF. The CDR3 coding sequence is TGCGCCAGCAGCCCTAATTCAGGGTCTAATGAAAAACTGTTTTTT.

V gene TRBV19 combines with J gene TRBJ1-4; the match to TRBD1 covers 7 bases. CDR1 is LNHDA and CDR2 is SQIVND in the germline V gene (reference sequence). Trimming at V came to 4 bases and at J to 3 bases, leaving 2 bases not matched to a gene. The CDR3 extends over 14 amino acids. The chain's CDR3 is CASSKGQANEKLFF. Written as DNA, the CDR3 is TGTGCCAGTAGTAAAGGACAGGCTAATGAAAAACTGTTTTTT.

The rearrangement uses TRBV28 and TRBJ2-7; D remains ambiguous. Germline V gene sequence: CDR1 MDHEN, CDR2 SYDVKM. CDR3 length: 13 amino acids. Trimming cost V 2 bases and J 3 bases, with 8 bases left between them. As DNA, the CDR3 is TGTGCCAGCAGTTTAGCGTCCTACTACGAGCAGTACTTC. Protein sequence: CASSLASYYEQYF.

The CDR3 sequence is CASSQDSYFGGNQPQHF. The CDR3 bases are TGTGCCAGCAGCCAAGATTCGTACTTCGGGGGCAATCAGCCCCAGCATTTT. This chain links TRBV3-1 (or the pseudogene TRBV3-2) with TRBJ1-5; unclear D gene. V lost 0 bases and J lost 2, with 14 bases in between. The germline CDR1 and CDR2 sequences are LGHDT and YNNKEL (reference sequence). The CDR3 length is 17 residues.

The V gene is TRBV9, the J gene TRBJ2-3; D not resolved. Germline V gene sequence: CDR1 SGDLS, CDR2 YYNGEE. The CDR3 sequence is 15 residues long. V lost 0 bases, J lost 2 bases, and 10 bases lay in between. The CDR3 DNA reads TGTGCCAGCAGCGTAGCTGTCCCTTCCACAGATACGCAGTATTTT. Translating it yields CASSVAVPSTDTQYF.

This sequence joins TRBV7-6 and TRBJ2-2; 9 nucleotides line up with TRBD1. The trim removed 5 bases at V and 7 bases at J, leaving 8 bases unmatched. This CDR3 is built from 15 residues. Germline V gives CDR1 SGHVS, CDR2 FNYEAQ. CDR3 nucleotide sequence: TGTGCCAGCAGCCCTCTACAGGGGGCTGGCGGGGAGCTGTTTTTT. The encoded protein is CASSPLQGAGGELFF.

The CDR3 protein is CASSQDSPPGGYGYTF. Written as DNA, the CDR3 is TGTGCCAGCAGCCAAGATAGCCCGCCAGGGGGGTATGGCTACACCTTC. The V call is TRBV14, the J call TRBJ1-2; 7 bases are a match to TRBD1. Germline CDR1 and CDR2: SGHDN and FVKESK. Trimming cost V 0 bases and J 5 bases; bases outside gene matches: 9. The CDR3 length is 16 residues.

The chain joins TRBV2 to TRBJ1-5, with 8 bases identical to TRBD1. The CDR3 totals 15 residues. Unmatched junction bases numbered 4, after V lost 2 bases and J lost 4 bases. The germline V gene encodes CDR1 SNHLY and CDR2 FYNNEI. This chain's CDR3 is CASSEQTGANQPQHF. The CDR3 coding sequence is TGTGCCAGCAGTGAACAGACAGGGGCAAATCAGCCCCAGCATTTT. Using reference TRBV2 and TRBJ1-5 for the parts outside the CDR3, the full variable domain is EPEVTQTPSHQVTQMGQEVILRCVPISNHLYFYWYRQILGQKVEFLVSFYNNEISEKSEIFDDQFSVERPDGSNFTLKIRSTKLEDSAMYFCASSEQTGANQPQHFGDGTRLSIL.

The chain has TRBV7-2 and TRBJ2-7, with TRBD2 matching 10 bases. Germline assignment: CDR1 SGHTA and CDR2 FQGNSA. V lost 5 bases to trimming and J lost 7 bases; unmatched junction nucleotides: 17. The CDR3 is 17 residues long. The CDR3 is CASSPTTRLAGPREQYF. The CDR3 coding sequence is TGTGCCAGCAGCCCTACCACAAGACTAGCGGGTCCTAGAGAGCAGTACTTC.

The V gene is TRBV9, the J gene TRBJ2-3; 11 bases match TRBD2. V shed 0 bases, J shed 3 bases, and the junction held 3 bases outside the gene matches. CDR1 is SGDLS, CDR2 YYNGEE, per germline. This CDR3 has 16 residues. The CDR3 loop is CASSVAPSGRTDTQYF. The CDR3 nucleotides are TGTGCCAGCAGCGTAGCTCCTAGCGGGAGGACAGATACGCAGTATTTT.

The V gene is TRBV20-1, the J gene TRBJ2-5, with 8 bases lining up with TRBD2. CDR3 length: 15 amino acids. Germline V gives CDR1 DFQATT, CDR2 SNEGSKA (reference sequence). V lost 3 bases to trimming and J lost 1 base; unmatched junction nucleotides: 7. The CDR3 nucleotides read TGCAGTGCTAGTGGGCGGGGGGCAATCCAAGAGACCCAGTACTTC. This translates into CSASGRGAIQETQYF.

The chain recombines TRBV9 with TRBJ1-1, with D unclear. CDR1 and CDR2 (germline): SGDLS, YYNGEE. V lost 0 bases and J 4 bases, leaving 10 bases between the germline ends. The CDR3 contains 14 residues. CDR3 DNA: TGTGCCAGCAGCGTAGAAAACAGCGGCACTGAAGCTTTCTTT. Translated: CASSVENSGTEAFF. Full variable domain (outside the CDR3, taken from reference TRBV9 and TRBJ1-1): DSGVTQTPKHLITATGQRVTLRCSPRSGDLSVYWYQQSLDQGLQFLIQYYNGEERAKGNILERFSAQQFPDLHSELNLSSLELGDSALYFCASSVENSGTEAFFGQGTRLTVV.

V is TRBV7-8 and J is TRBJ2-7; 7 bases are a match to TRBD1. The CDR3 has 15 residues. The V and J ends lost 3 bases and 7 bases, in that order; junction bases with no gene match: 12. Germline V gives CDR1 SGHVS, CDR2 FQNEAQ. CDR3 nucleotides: TGTGCCAGCAGCTTTCTCCGGGACAGCCTCCTGGAGCAGTACTTC. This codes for CASSFLRDSLLEQYF.

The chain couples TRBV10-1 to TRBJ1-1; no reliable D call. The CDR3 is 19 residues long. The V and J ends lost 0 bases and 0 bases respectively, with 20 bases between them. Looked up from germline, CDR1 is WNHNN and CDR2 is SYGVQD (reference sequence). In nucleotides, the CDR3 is TGCGCCAGCAGTGAGTCGAGGGTCGCCGCCCGCGGTCTGAACACTGAAGCTTTCTTT. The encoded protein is CASSESRVAARGLNTEAFF.